This TCR beta chain derives from a study of blood T cell repertoires in COVID-19. Turning to the study itself: Sample material is recorded as cDNA or gDNA derived from T cells, B-cell-depleted T cells, or PBMCs.

This clone counts as medium-sized. The germline gives CDR1 SEHNR, CDR2 FQNEAQ (reference sequence). This CDR3 is built from 15 residues. Germline trimming cut 5 bases from V and 4 bases from J; bases unmatched to any gene: 7. Repertoires were generated with immunoSEQ multiplex PCR, while TCRdb's copy carries only in-frame clones and drops some. The repertoire consists of about 61,000 clones, with around 80% occurring once and the leading ten covering around 5.1%. The specimen was peripheral blood. This receptor was taken from a woman aged 70-85 years with acute or convalescent COVID-19. The chain has TRBV7-9 and TRBJ2-2; 7 positions agree with TRBD2. In DNA, the CDR3 is TGTGCCAGCAGCGATGGGAGGGTCGGCACCGGGGAGCTGTTTTTT. Amino acid sequence: CASSDGRVGTGELFF.